The source of this TCR beta chain is a study of neurological immune-mediated disorders. TCRdb re-called the 5' RACE reads through MiXCR, storing one row per CDR3 protein. This sample has 70,000 or so distinct CDR3 sequences, with less than 5.5% found just once. The germline V gene has CDR1 DFQATT and CDR2 SNEGSKA (reference sequence). Deletions cut 0 bases from V and 0 bases from J, with 5 bases between. CDR3 length: 13 amino acids. This clonotype appeared a few times. This chain joins TRBV20-1 and TRBJ1-1; D is unresolved. This receptor was identified in a woman younger than 45 with multiple sclerosis. The material sequenced was PBMCs. The CDR3 spells CSAREEMNTEAFF. The CDR3 region has the DNA TGCAGTGCTAGAGAGGAAATGAACACTGAAGCTTTCTTT.